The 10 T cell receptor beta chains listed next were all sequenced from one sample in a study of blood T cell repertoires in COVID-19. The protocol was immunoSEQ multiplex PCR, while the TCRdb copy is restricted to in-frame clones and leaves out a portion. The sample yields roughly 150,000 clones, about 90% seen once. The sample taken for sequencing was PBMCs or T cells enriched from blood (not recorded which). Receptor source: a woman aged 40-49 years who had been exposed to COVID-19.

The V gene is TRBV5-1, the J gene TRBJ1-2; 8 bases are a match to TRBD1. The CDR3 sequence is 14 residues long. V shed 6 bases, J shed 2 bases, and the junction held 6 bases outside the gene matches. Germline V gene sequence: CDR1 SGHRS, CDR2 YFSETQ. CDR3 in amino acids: CASTPTGANYGYTF. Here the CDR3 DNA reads TGCGCCAGCACTCCGACAGGGGCGAACTATGGCTACACCTTC. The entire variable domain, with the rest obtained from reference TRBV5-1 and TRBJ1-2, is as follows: KAGVTQTPRYLIKTRGQQVTLSCSPISGHRSVSWYQQTPGQGLQFLFEYFSETQRNKGNFPGRFSGRQFSNSRSEMNVSTLELGDSALYLCASTPTGANYGYTFGSGTRLTVV.

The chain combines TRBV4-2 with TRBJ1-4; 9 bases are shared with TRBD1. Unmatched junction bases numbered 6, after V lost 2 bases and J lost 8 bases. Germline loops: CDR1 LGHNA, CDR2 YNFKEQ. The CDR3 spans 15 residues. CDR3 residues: CASSQTRDRAEKLFF. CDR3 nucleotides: TGTGCCAGCAGCCAAACCCGGGACAGGGCCGAAAAACTGTTTTTT.

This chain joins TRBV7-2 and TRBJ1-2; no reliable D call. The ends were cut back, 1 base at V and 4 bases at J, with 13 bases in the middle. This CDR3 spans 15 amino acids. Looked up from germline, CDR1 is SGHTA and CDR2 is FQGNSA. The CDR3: CASSLVAETGYGYTF. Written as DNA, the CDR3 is TGTGCCAGCAGCTTAGTTGCTGAGACGGGCTATGGCTACACCTTC.

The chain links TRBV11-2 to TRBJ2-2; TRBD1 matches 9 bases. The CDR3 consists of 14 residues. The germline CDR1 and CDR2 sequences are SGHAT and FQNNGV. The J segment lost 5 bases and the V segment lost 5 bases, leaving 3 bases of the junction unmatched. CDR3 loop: CASSRDRDTGELFF. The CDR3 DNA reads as TGTGCCAGCAGCCGGGACAGGGATACCGGGGAGCTGTTTTTT.

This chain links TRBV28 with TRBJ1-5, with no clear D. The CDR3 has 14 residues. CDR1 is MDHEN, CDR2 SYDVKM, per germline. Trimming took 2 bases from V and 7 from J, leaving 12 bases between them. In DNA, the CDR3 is TGTGCCAGCAGTTTAACGGGATCTAGGCAGCCCCAGCATTTT. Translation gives CASSLTGSRQPQHF.

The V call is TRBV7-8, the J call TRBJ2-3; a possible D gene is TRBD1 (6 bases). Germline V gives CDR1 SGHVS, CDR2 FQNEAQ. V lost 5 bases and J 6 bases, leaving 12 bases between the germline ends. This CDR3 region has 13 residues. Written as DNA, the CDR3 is TGTGCCAGCAGCCCTGGGGGCGCGGATACGCAGTATTTT. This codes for CASSPGGADTQYF. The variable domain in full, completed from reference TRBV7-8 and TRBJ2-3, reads GAGVSQSPRYKVAKRGQDVALRCDPISGHVSLFWYQQALGQGPEFLTYFQNEAQLDKSGLPSDRFFAERPEGSVSTLKIQRTQQEDSAVYLCASSPGGADTQYFGPGTRLTVL.

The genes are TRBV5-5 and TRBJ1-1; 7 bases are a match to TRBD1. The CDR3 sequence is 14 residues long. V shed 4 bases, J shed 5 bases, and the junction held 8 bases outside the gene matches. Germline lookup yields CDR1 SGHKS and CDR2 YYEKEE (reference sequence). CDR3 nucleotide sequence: TGTGCCAGCAGCAGAGGGGGCCGGGAGACTGAAGCTTTCTTT. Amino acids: CASSRGGRETEAFF.

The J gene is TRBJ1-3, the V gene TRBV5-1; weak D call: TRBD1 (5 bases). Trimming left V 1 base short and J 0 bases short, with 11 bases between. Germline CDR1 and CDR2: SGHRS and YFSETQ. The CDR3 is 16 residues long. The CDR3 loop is CASSLTEQGSGNTIYF. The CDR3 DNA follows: TGCGCCAGCAGCTTGACCGAGCAGGGCTCTGGAAACACCATATATTTT.

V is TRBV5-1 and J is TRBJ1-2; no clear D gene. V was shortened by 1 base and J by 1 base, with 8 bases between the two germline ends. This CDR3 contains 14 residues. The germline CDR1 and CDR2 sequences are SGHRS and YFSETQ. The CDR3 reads CASSLSGINYGYTF. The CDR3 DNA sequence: TGCGCCAGCAGCTTGTCGGGAATTAACTATGGCTACACCTTC.

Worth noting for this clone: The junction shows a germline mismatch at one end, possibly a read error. CDR3 bases: TGTGCCAGCAGCTTTCCTTATGGGGGCGGGTTCAATCGGCCCCAGCATTTT. This sequence encodes CASSFPYGGGFNRPQHF. The chain is built from TRBV7-6 and TRBJ1-5; D may be TRBD1 (6 bases). CDR3 length: 17 amino acids. Per the germline V gene, CDR1 is SGHVS and CDR2 is FNYEAQ.